Listed here are 24 T cell receptor beta chains from one sample, sequenced in a study of tumor-infiltrating lymphocytes in primary liver carcinoma. The blood RNA (from unsorted whole blood) was obtained, and germline DNA was also extracted. Priming with a constant-region primer yielded TCR beta cDNA from about 450 ng total RNA. Generation of the TCR beta libraries relied on three nested multiplex PCR rounds using slightly modified ARM-PCR. Investigators reported that the first two PCR rounds, at 10 cycles each, used TRBV1-TRBV30 forward primers with a C-beta reverse primer. TCRdb analysed the multiplex PCR reads with MiXCR anew, one entry per CDR3 protein. Of approximately 340,000 distinct CDR3 sequences in the sample, 65% are singletons; the top ten hold about 6%. The sample taken for sequencing was peripheral blood. The receptors derive from a man aged 35-49 years with primary liver carcinoma and hepatitis B virus infection.

About this clonotype itself: An end of the junction does not agree with germline; a read error may underlie this. The chain combines TRBV11-2 with TRBJ2-1, with 12 bases matching TRBD2. This CDR3 comprises 17 residues. Germline-derived CDR1 and CDR2 are SGHAT and FQNNGV. This CDR3 reads CACSLVGGLAGSVEQFF. In DNA form, the CDR3 reads TGTGCCTGCAGCTTGGTCGGGGGACTAGCGGGCTCGGTCGAGCAGTTCTTC.

Notes on this clonotype: The junction differs from germline at one of its ends, possibly a read error. The J gene is TRBJ2-3, the V gene TRBV10-3; TRBD2 aligns across 9 bases. The CDR3 loop spans 16 amino acids. CDR1 ENHRY and CDR2 SYGVKD come from the germline V gene. The CDR3 is CATSPGNSGSSDTQYF. In DNA, the CDR3 is TGTGCCACCAGTCCCGGTAATAGCGGGAGTTCGGATACGCAGTATTTT.

This chain connects TRBV4-1 to TRBJ2-7; 7 bases map to TRBD1. Germline V CDR1 and CDR2: MGHRA, YSYEKL. The CDR3 contains 15 residues. With V trimmed by 4 bases and J by 5 bases, 11 bases remained unmatched. CDR3 in DNA: TGCGCCAGCAGCCGAGCCCTAAGACAGGGTCACGAGCAGTACTTC. Translated: CASSRALRQGHEQYF.

This clonotype was seen a single time. Mismatch with germline at one junction end may stem from a read error. The chain links TRBV11-2 to TRBJ2-7; possibly TRBD1 for D (5 bases). The V gene's germline CDR1 is SGHAT and CDR2 FQNNGV. The CDR3 spans 15 residues. The CDR3 loop is CASYQGRVTSYGQYF. DNA of the CDR3: TGTGCCAGCTACCAGGGCCGGGTCACATCCTACGGGCAGTACTTC.

Comments on this clonotype: A much larger clone lies a single base off, so this may be a read error. The chain carries TRBV5-6 and TRBJ2-7, with TRBD1 identical over 8 bases. This CDR3 comprises 14 residues. Germline-derived CDR1 and CDR2 are SGHDT and YYEEEE. V lost 1 base, J lost 6 bases, and 6 bases stayed unmatched. CDR3 amino acids: CASSLSDREGEQYF. The CDR3 nucleotides are TGTGCCAGCAGCTTGTCGGACAGGGAAGGCGAGCAGTACTTC.

Comment on this clonotype: Likely a read error: the CDR3 ends without its conserved phenylalanine or tryptophan. The chain has TRBV7-2 and TRBJ2-7; D is uncertain. Germline V lookup: CDR1 SGHTA, CDR2 FQGNSA. The CDR3 consists of 13 residues. Trimming cost V 5 bases and J 1 base, with 9 bases left between them. The CDR3 nucleotides read TGTGCCAGCAGCCGGACGCGGTCCTACGAGCAGTACTCC. Protein product: CASSRTRSYEQYS.

The chain carries TRBV10-2 and TRBJ2-1; D gene unclear. Per the germline V gene, CDR1 is WSHSY and CDR2 is SAAADI. This CDR3 is 14 amino acids long. V lost 5 bases to trimming and J lost 6 bases, with 14 bases between them. CDR3 protein: CASSYRDGSNEQFF. CDR3 DNA: TGCGCCAGCAGTTATAGGGATGGGTCCAATGAGCAGTTCTTC.

A word on this clonotype: The junction and the germline gene differ at one end; a read error may be behind it. The chain employs TRBV29-1 and TRBJ2-3; no reliable D call. This CDR3 region has 13 residues. In germline, CDR1 is SQVTM, CDR2 ANQGSEA. Here the CDR3 DNA reads TGCAGCGTTGGAGAGTGCCTCACAGATACGCAGTATTTC. It yields the protein CSVGECLTDTQYF.

Regarding this clonotype: A clone one base away is much larger, so this may be a read error. The J gene is TRBJ1-2, the V gene TRBV6-1; unclear D gene. V lost 0 bases, J lost 8 bases, and 16 bases lay in between. The germline gives CDR1 MNHNS, CDR2 SASEGT. The CDR3 has 15 residues. CDR3 loop: CASSEAWQRVGGYTF. The DNA of the CDR3 is TGTGCCAGCAGTGAAGCGTGGCAGAGGGTAGGCGGCTACACCTTC.

This clonotype has a count of ten or more. The chain joins TRBV5-4 to TRBJ2-4; perhaps TRBD2 as D (6 bases). The CDR3 is 14 residues long. With 4 bases removed from V and 7 bases from J, the gap between germline ends came to 15 bases. Per the germline V gene, CDR1 is SGHNT and CDR2 is YYREEE (reference sequence). The CDR3 DNA follows: TGTGCCAGCAGCGGCTTGGAGGGAGAGAACATTCAGTACTTC. It yields the protein CASSGLEGENIQYF. Full variable domain (rest looked up from reference TRBV5-4 and TRBJ2-4): ETGVTQSPTHLIKTRGQQVTLRCSSQSGHNTVSWYQQALGQGPQFIFQYYREEENGRGNFPPRFSGLQFPNYSSELNVNALELDDSALYLCASSGLEGENIQYFGAGTRLSVL.

This clonotype appeared a few times. V and J are TRBV28 and TRBJ2-7; 10 nucleotides align to TRBD1. Germline V gene lookup returns CDR1 MDHEN and CDR2 SYDVKM. After removal of 6 bases from V and 3 bases from J, the junction contained 8 bases not matched to a gene. This CDR3 contains 15 residues. The CDR3 nucleotides are TGTGCCAGCAGCATATTAGGGACAGGGGACTACGAGCAGTACTTC. Amino acids: CASSILGTGDYEQYF.

This clonotype showed up just once. A much larger clone lies one base from this, so it may be a read error. The chain is built from TRBV6-2 or TRBV6-3 and TRBJ2-3; TRBD1 or TRBD2 may be the D gene (5 bases each). Germline-derived CDR1 and CDR2 are MNHEY and SVGEGT. Trimming stripped 7 bases from V and 5 bases from J, with 31 bases between. The CDR3 sequence is 19 residues long. DNA for the CDR3: TGTGCCAGCAATCCAATGGGACGACACACGGGTTCGGTCGTAGATACGCAGTATTTT. It encodes CASNPMGRHTGSVVDTQYF.

Worth noting for this clonotype: Germline is not matched at one junction end, which may reflect a read error. The J gene is TRBJ1-1, the V gene TRBV6-5; D gene unclear. CDR1 is MNHEY, CDR2 SVGAGI, per germline. The CDR3 runs to 13 residues. CDR3 bases: TGTGGCAGCAGCGGGCAGTTCAACGCTGAAGCTTTCTTT. Translated: CGSSGQFNAEAFF.

In regard to this clonotype: One end of the junction varies from germline; a read error may be responsible. This sequence joins TRBV5-5 and TRBJ1-2; TRBD1 matches at 7 bases. The length of the CDR3 is 14 residues. Germline assignment: CDR1 SGHKS and CDR2 YYEKEE (reference sequence). The CDR3 DNA follows: TGCGCCAGCACCCTTTTAGGGGGCGGAAATTGCTACACCTTC. This encodes CASTLLGGGNCYTF. Using reference TRBV5-5 and TRBJ1-2 for the parts outside the CDR3, the full variable domain is DAGVTQSPTHLIKTRGQQVTLRCSPISGHKSVSWYQQVLGQGPQFIFQYYEKEERGRGNFPDRFSARQFPNYSSELNVNALLLGDSALYLCASTLLGGGNCYTFGSGTRLTVV.

Remarks on this clonotype: The junction departs from germline at one end; a sequencing error may be responsible. The chain recombines TRBV7-8 with TRBJ1-6, with a possible D match to TRBD1 (6 bases). In germline, CDR1 is SGHVS, CDR2 FQNEAQ. This CDR3 region has 14 residues. In DNA form, the CDR3 reads TGTACCAGCAGCCCCGGGGGGGCACGATCACCCCTCCACTTT. This encodes CTSSPGGARSPLHF.

On this clonotype: Sequence at one end of the junction differs from germline and may be a read error. The chain uses TRBV11-2 and TRBJ2-5; 9 bases map to TRBD2. Looked up from germline, CDR1 is SGHAT and CDR2 is FQNNGV. The CDR3 is 15 amino acids. CDR3 amino acids: CANSFKRGAGETQYF. CDR3 DNA: TGTGCCAACAGCTTCAAGCGGGGGGCGGGGGAGACCCAGTACTTC.

A remark on this clonotype: One base away lies a much larger clone, so this may be a sequencing read error. The rearrangement links TRBV4-3 to TRBJ1-2; 7 bases align to TRBD1. The CDR3 covers 15 residues. Germline lookup yields CDR1 LGHNA and CDR2 YSLEER. The CDR3 DNA follows: TGCGCCAGCAGCCAAGGGCTGGGGACAGTCTATAGCTACACCTTC. Translation gives CASSQGLGTVYSYTF.

The table lists this clonotype with a few counts. The V gene is TRBV5-1, the J gene TRBJ2-5, with D unresolved. The germline CDR1 and CDR2 sequences are SGHRS and YFSETQ. The germline V and J ends were trimmed by 1 base and 3 bases, with 10 bases remaining between them. The CDR3 length is 14 residues. The CDR3 loop is CASSLFGRKETQYF. The DNA of the CDR3 is TGCGCCAGCAGCTTGTTCGGCAGAAAAGAGACCCAGTACTTC.

This clonotype was found a few times. This rearrangement joins TRBV4-1 to TRBJ2-3, with 16 bases fitting TRBD2. V was clipped by 4 bases and J by 6 bases; unmatched bases: 10. The CDR3 sequence is 18 residues long. CDR1 is MGHRA, CDR2 YSYEKL, per germline. The CDR3 protein is CASSRQGLAGGQSDTQYF. DNA of the CDR3: TGCGCCAGCAGCCGACAGGGACTAGCGGGAGGGCAATCTGATACGCAGTATTTT.

Comment on this clonotype: A much larger clone is a single base away; this may be a read error. V and J are TRBV5-4 and TRBJ1-1; D call uncertain. Trimming shortened V by 3 bases and J by 0 bases, and 9 bases separated the two germline ends. The CDR3 has 14 residues. Germline V gene sequence: CDR1 SGHNT, CDR2 YYREEE (reference sequence). This CDR3 reads CASSWKLLNTEAFF. CDR3 DNA: TGTGCCAGCAGCTGGAAATTACTGAACACTGAAGCTTTCTTT.

The genes are TRBV20-1 and TRBJ2-5, with 8 nucleotides matching TRBD2. Trimming at V came to 6 bases and at J to 4 bases, leaving 10 bases not matched to a gene. Germline-derived CDR1 and CDR2 are DFQATT and SNEGSKA (reference sequence). The CDR3 sequence is 14 residues long. The CDR3 DNA sequence: TGCAGTGCCCGAGTCGGGACTAGTATAGAGACCCAGTACTTC. It translates to CSARVGTSIETQYF.

This clonotype came up many times. The chain combines TRBV11-3 with TRBJ2-2; 8 nucleotides match TRBD1. This CDR3 is 14 amino acids long. CDR1 and CDR2 (germline): SGHNT, YENEEA. After removal of 4 bases from V and 6 bases from J, the junction contained 4 bases not matched to a gene. The CDR3 reads CASSWGQAAGELFF. In DNA form, the CDR3 reads TGTGCCAGCAGCTGGGGACAGGCCGCCGGGGAGCTGTTTTTT.

This clonotype was found once. This chain uses TRBV18 with TRBJ1-2; no firm D call. Germline V gene lookup returns CDR1 KGHSH and CDR2 LQKENI. V lost 8 bases, J lost 3 bases, and 13 bases lay in between. The CDR3 sequence is 13 residues long. CDR3 sequence reads: CASPLGRDYGYTF. As DNA, the CDR3 is TGTGCCAGCCCACTAGGACGGGACTATGGCTACACCTTC.

The chain employs TRBV25-1 and TRBJ2-7, with D hard to call. The CDR3 loop spans 11 amino acids. V was cut by 5 bases and J by 6 bases, with 8 bases left in between. The germline V gene encodes CDR1 MGHDK and CDR2 SYGVNS. CDR3 coding DNA: TGTGCCAGCAGTCGGTTAGCCGAGCAGTACTTC. Translation gives CASSRLAEQYF.